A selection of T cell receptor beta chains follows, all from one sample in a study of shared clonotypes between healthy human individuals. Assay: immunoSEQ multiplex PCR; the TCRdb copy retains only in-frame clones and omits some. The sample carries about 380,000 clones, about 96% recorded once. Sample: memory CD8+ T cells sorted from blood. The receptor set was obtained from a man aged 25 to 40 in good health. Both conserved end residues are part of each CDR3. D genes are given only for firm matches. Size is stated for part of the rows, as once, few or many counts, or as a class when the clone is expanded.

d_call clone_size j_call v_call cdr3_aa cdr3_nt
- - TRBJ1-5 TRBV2 CASSPGGNQPQHF TGTGCCAGCAGCCCTGGGGGCAATCAGCCCCAGCATTTT
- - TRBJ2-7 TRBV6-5 CASSYSSSPSYEQYF TGTGCCAGCAGTTACTCTAGCAGTCCATCCTACGAGCAGTACTTC
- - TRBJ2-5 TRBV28 CASTPEGQQETQYF TGTGCCAGCACCCCGGAGGGGCAGCAAGAGACCCAGTACTTC
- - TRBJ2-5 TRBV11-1 CASSFGRFQETQYF TGTGCCAGCAGCTTTGGACGGTTCCAAGAGACCCAGTACTTC
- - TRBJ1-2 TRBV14 CASSQDWYGYTF TGTGCCAGTAGCCAAGACTGGTATGGCTACACCTTC
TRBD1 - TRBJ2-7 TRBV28 CASSLGQLYEQYF TGTGCCAGCAGTTTGGGACAGTTGTACGAGCAGTATTTC
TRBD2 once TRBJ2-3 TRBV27 CASSFSGLAVTDTQYF TGTGCCAGCAGTTTTTCCGGACTAGCTGTCACAGATACGCAGTATTTT
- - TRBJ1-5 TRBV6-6 CASSWQGNQPQHF TGTGCCAGCAGTTGGCAGGGCAATCAGCCCCAGCATTTT
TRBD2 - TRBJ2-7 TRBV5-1 CASKSVAGSPGEQYF TGCGCCAGCAAGTCGGTAGCGGGATCTCCCGGTGAGCAGTACTTC
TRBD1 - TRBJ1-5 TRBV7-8 CASSLDRGLLNQPQHF TGTGCCAGCAGCTTAGACAGGGGACTCCTCAATCAGCCCCAGCATTTT
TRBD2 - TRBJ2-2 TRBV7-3 CASSGGSSNTGELFF TGTGCCAGCTCTGGCGGGAGTAGTAACACCGGGGAGCTGTTTTTT
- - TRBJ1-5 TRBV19 CASSIWPGPDSNQPQHF TGTGCCAGTAGTATTTGGCCAGGGCCGGATAGCAATCAGCCCCAGCATTTT
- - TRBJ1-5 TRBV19 CASSSYFNQPQHF TGTGCCAGTAGTTCGTATTTCAATCAGCCCCAGCATTTT
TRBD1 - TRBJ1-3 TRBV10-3 CAISRQGDSGNTIYF TGTGCCATCAGCAGACAGGGGGATAGTGGAAACACCATATATTTT
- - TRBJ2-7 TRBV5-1 CASSVTGTSPSPNEQYF TGCGCCAGCAGCGTAACGGGGACGAGCCCCTCTCCTAACGAGCAGTACTTC
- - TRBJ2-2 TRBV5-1 CASSLDGRLGLFAGELFF TGCGCCAGCAGCTTGGATGGGAGATTGGGACTTTTCGCCGGGGAGCTGTTTTTT
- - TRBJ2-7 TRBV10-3 CAISDSYEQYF TGTGCCATCAGTGACAGTTACGAGCAGTACTTC
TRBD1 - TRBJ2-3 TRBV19 CASSALTGGADTQYF TGTGCCAGTAGTGCGCTGACAGGGGGCGCAGATACGCAGTATTTT
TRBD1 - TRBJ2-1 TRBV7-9 CASSFQGEGQFF TGTGCCAGCAGCTTCCAGGGGGAAGGGCAGTTCTTC
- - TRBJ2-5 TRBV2 CASSWRGQETQYF TGTGCCAGCAGTTGGAGGGGTCAAGAGACCCAGTACTTC
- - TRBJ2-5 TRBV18 CASSQSTGMETQYF TGTGCCAGCTCACAATCTACAGGGATGGAGACCCAGTACTTC
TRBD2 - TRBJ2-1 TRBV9 CASSGTSRAEQFF TGTGCCAGCAGCGGGACTAGTCGCGCCGAGCAGTTCTTC
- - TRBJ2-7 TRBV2 CASSERDLYEQYF TGTGCCAGCAGTGAACGGGATCTCTACGAGCAGTACTTC
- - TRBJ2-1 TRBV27 CASSLSNYNEQFF TGTGCCAGCAGTTTATCGAACTACAATGAGCAGTTCTTC
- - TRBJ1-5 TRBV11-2 CASSLGQSNQPQHF TGTGCCAGCAGCTTAGGTCAAAGCAATCAGCCCCAGCATTTT
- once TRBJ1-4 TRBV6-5 CASSVGPTNEKLFF TGTGCCAGCAGCGTCGGTCCAACTAATGAAAAACTGTTTTTT
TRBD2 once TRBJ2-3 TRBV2 CASTIDEREGPTDTQYF TGTGCCAGCACCATAGACGAGCGGGAGGGCCCTACAGATACGCAGTATTTT
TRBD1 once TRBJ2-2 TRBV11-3 CASSFGSGGAGELFF TGTGCCAGCAGCTTCGGCTCAGGGGGAGCCGGGGAGCTGTTTTTT
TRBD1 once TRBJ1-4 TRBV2 CASNRQGSEKLFF TGTGCCAGCAATCGACAGGGGAGTGAAAAACTGTTTTTT
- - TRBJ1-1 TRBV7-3 CASSIDRNTEAFF TGTGCCAGCAGCATAGACAGGAACACTGAAGCTTTCTTT
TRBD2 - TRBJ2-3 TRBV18 CASSTGLAGGPGDTQYF TGTGCCAGCTCAACGGGACTAGCGGGAGGGCCAGGTGATACGCAGTATTTT
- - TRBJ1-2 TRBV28 CASGLRVYGYTF TGTGCCAGTGGGCTTCGAGTGTATGGCTACACCTTC
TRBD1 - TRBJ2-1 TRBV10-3 CAISALGTGEGYNEQFF TGTGCCATCAGTGCTCTGGGGACAGGGGAAGGCTACAATGAGCAGTTCTTC
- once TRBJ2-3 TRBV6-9 CASSYFPSTDTQYF TGTGCCAGCAGTTATTTCCCCAGCACAGATACGCAGTATTTT
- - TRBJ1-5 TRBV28 CASVGGNQPQHF TGTGCCAGCGTGGGGGGCAATCAGCCCCAGCATTTT
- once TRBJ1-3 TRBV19 CASTGLSGNTIYF TGTGCCAGTACAGGTCTCTCTGGAAACACCATATATTTT
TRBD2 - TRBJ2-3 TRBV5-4 CASSLASGSIRTDTQYF TGTGCCAGCAGCTTGGCTAGCGGGAGTATTCGGACAGATACGCAGTATTTT
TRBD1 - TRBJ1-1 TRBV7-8 CASSLLLGQGGYFTEAFF TGTGCCAGCAGCTTACTATTGGGACAGGGAGGTTATTTCACTGAAGCTTTCTTT
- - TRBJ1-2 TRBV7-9 CASSLDAANYGYTF TGTGCCAGCAGCTTAGACGCCGCGAACTATGGCTACACCTTC
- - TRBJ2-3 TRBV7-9 CASSPRREGEDTQYF TGTGCCAGCAGCCCCCGGCGGGAAGGGGAAGATACGCAGTATTTT
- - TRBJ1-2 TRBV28 CASTPLGFPFGYTF TGTGCCAGCACCCCCCTCGGGTTCCCCTTTGGCTACACCTTC
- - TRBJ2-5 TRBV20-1 CSARGATQYF TGCAGTGCTAGGGGGGCGACCCAGTACTTC
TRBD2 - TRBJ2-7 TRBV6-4 CARIHSGTSGSPSSYEQYF TGTGCCAGGATCCACTCCGGGACTAGCGGGAGTCCCAGCTCCTACGAGCAGTACTTC
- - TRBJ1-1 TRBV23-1 CASSQSSVGAEMNTEAFF TGCGCCAGCAGTCAATCCTCAGTTGGGGCCGAGATGAACACTGAAGCTTTCTTT
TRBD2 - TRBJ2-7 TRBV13 CASSTSGPSYEQYF TGTGCCAGCTCTACTAGCGGTCCCTCCTACGAGCAGTACTTC
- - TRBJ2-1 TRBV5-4 CASSRQVDNEQFF TGTGCCAGCAGTCGGCAGGTCGACAATGAGCAGTTCTTC
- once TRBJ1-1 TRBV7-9 CASSLFRGVDTEAFF TGTGCCAGCAGCTTGTTTCGGGGGGTGGACACTGAAGCTTTCTTT
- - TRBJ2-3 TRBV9 CASSAPTDTQYF TGTGCCAGCAGCGCCCCGACAGATACGCAGTATTTT